Listed here is a single TCR beta chain. Its matching antigen is unknown. The sample is drawn from a study of T-cell reconstitution after alpha-beta-depleted transplantation in children. This CDR3 region has 12 residues. V was shortened by 5 bases and J by 8 bases, with 12 bases between the two germline ends. Germline V gives CDR1 MNHEY, CDR2 SVGAGI. Points from the study as a whole: T-cell counts and diversity at one year following transplant were attributed mainly to newly produced T cells.

Library preparation (for TCRbeta) was performed with unique molecular identifiers. TCRdb processed the PCR reads anew with MiXCR; each CDR3 protein has one entry. The sample lists about 250,000 distinct CDR3 sequences; 20% to 30% were seen once. The source was PBMCs, mostly from graft donor cells, collected 360 days after TCRalphabeta/CD19-depleted stem cell transplant. The chain has TRBV6-5 and TRBJ1-1; D remains ambiguous. The receptor was isolated from a female patient aged 2-15 years who had a stem cell transplant for congenital amegakaryocytic thrombocytopenia, so the T cells may come from the graft donor. CDR3 amino acids: CASSRPGGEAFF. CDR3 nucleotide sequence: TGTGCCAGCAGTCGGCCGGGTGGCGAAGCTTTCTTT.